These 24 T cell receptor beta chains came from one sample sequenced in a study of regulatory T cells. Overall study findings and caveats: In CD3G-deficient patients, conventional CD4+ T cells were enriched for hydrophobic CDR3 residues at positions 6 and 7.

No cognate antigen is known for these TCRs. Amplification used 52 TRBV primers and 13 TRBJ primers. Assay used: immunoSEQ multiplex PCR; TCRdb lists only in-frame clones, some missing. The sample includes 20,000 to 25,000 clones, about 88% of them seen just once. The sequenced sample consisted of conventional CD4+ T cells sorted from blood. Receptors were obtained from a child younger than 18 with CD3G deficiency.

The J gene is TRBJ2-2, the V gene TRBV18; D may be TRBD1 (7 bases). CDR1 is KGHSH and CDR2 is LQKENI in the germline V gene. The germline V and J ends were trimmed by 5 bases and 2 bases, with 15 bases remaining between them. CDR3 length: 16 residues. The CDR3 protein is CASSDGGGLNTGELFF. The CDR3 nucleotides are TGTGCCAGCTCAGATGGAGGGGGCCTTAACACCGGGGAGCTGTTTTTT.

This sequence joins TRBV5-1 and TRBJ2-7; 7 positions match TRBD1. The CDR3 has 15 residues. With V trimmed by 0 bases and J by 1 base, 4 bases remained unmatched. The germline V gene encodes CDR1 SGHRS and CDR2 YFSETQ. In DNA, the CDR3 is TGCGCCAGCAGCTTGGCCGGGACAGAATCCTACGAGCAGTACTTC. This encodes CASSLAGTESYEQYF.

The chain links TRBV7-9 to TRBJ2-3; possibly TRBD2 for D (5 bases). Germline V gene data show CDR1 as SEHNR and CDR2 as FQNEAQ (reference sequence). Trimming pared 1 base from V and 4 bases from J, leaving 12 bases between. The CDR3 is 15 residues long. The CDR3, as DNA: TGTGCCAGCAGCTTAGGATCGCGGCGGGCAGATACGCAGTATTTT. Encoded protein: CASSLGSRRADTQYF.

V and J are TRBV28 and TRBJ2-7; TRBD2 is a possible D gene (7 bases). CDR3 length: 16 amino acids. V lost 4 bases, J lost 1 base, and 17 bases lay in between. CDR1 and CDR2 from the germline V gene are MDHEN and SYDVKM. CDR3 residues: CASSSGGSRGSYEQYF. CDR3 nucleotides: TGTGCCAGCAGTTCCGGGGGGTCTAGGGGGTCCTACGAGCAGTACTTC.

The J gene is TRBJ2-1, the V gene TRBV11-2, with 7 bases identical to TRBD2. Germline values: CDR1 SGHAT, CDR2 FQNNGV. Trimming removed 5 bases from V and 6 bases from J; junction bases left unmatched: 10. The CDR3 consists of 15 residues. This CDR3 is CASSASGGRGNEQFF. In DNA form, the CDR3 reads TGTGCCAGCAGCGCTAGCGGCGGGAGAGGCAATGAGCAGTTCTTC.

The rearrangement uses TRBV5-1 and TRBJ2-1, with 10 bases that match TRBD1. With 4 bases clipped from V and 5 bases from J, the junction kept 6 bases outside the gene matches. The CDR3 covers 15 residues. Germline V gene data show CDR1 as SGHRS and CDR2 as YFSETQ. CDR3 DNA: TGCGCCAGCAGCGCCGGACAGGGGGTCCACAATGAGCAGTTCTTC. This codes for CASSAGQGVHNEQFF.

The CDR3 reads CASSSGGLAKNIQYF. The CDR3 nucleotides read TGTGCCAGCAGTTCAGGGGGTCTAGCCAAAAACATTCAGTACTTC. The V call is TRBV28, the J call TRBJ2-4; 7 nucleotides agree with TRBD1. The CDR3 has 15 amino acids. The trim removed 4 bases at V and 0 bases at J, leaving 3 bases unmatched. Germline values: CDR1 MDHEN, CDR2 SYDVKM.

This chain connects TRBV7-6 to TRBJ2-1, with TRBD2 matching 16 bases. CDR1 is SGHVS and CDR2 is FNYEAQ in the germline V gene. The J segment lost 7 bases and the V segment lost 1 base, leaving 10 bases of the junction unmatched. The CDR3 runs to 19 residues. CDR3 nucleotide sequence: TGTGCCAGCAGCTTAGGGCATCCGGGACTAGCGGGAGGGCCGAATGAGCAGTTCTTC. Protein sequence: CASSLGHPGLAGGPNEQFF.

V usage is TRBV6-1 and J usage is TRBJ2-6; unclear D gene. The CDR3 sequence is 14 residues long. Germline loops: CDR1 MNHNS, CDR2 SASEGT. Trimming cost V 6 bases and J 3 bases, with 9 bases left between them. Here the CDR3 reads CASRMARGANVLTF. In DNA form, the CDR3 reads TGTGCCAGCAGGATGGCCCGTGGGGCCAACGTCCTGACTTTC.

The chain has TRBV28 and TRBJ2-5; TRBD2 matches at 10 bases. V dropped 5 bases and J dropped 1; count of bases not matched to a gene: 7. CDR1 and CDR2 (germline): MDHEN, SYDVKM. This CDR3 spans 16 amino acids. For the CDR3, the DNA is TGTGCCAGCAGTAAACTAGCGGGATGGGGCCAAGAGACCCAGTACTTC. Its protein product is CASSKLAGWGQETQYF.

The chain uses TRBV28 and TRBJ2-7, with 8 bases aligning to TRBD1. CDR3 length: 14 residues. Trimming took 2 bases from V and 4 from J; bases not matched to a gene: 4. The germline V gene encodes CDR1 MDHEN and CDR2 SYDVKM. In DNA, the CDR3 is TGTGCCAGCAGTTTAAGGACAGGGCGGTACGAGCAGTACTTC. The encoded protein is CASSLRTGRYEQYF.

The chain uses TRBV7-9 and TRBJ2-3, with 8 positions matching TRBD1. CDR3 length: 15 amino acids. V trimming: 5 bases; J trimming: 5 bases; junction bases outside the gene matches: 9. Germline CDR1 reads SEHNR; CDR2 reads FQNEAQ (reference sequence). Here the CDR3 DNA reads TGTGCCAGCAGCCCGGGACAGGAAAAGGGAGATACGCAGTATTTT. Residues: CASSPGQEKGDTQYF. Full variable domain (outside the CDR3, taken from reference TRBV7-9 and TRBJ2-3): DTGVSQNPRHKITKRGQNVTFRCDPISEHNRLYWYRQTLGQGPEFLTYFQNEAQLEKSRLLSDRFSAERPKGSFSTLEIQRTEQGDSAMYLCASSPGQEKGDTQYFGPGTRLTVL.

This sequence joins TRBV7-2 and TRBJ2-5; D is undetermined. The V gene lost 5 bases and the J gene lost 6 bases, with 16 bases spanning the gap. Germline CDR1 is SGHTA and CDR2 is FQGNSA. The CDR3 has 14 amino acids. CDR3 nucleotide sequence: TGTGCCAGCAGCCCCCATACCGGGCCTCAGACCCAGTACTTC. Its translation: CASSPHTGPQTQYF.

The CDR3 region has the DNA TGTGCCAGCAGCTTAAGTCGGGGGCGCGAGCAGTACTTC. Protein sequence: CASSLSRGREQYF. The gene calls are TRBV11-2 and TRBJ2-7; the D call may be TRBD1 or TRBD2 (6 bases each). The CDR3 extends over 13 amino acids. V lost 2 bases and J lost 6, with 11 bases in between. Looked up from germline, CDR1 is SGHAT and CDR2 is FQNNGV. Full variable domain (rest looked up from reference TRBV11-2 and TRBJ2-7): EAGVAQSPRYKIIEKRQSVAFWCNPISGHATLYWYQQILGQGPKLLIQFQNNGVVDDSQLPKDRFSAERLKGVDSTLKIQPAKLEDSAVYLCASSLSRGREQYFGPGTRLTVT.

The chain carries TRBV18 and TRBJ2-6; D may be TRBD1 (6 bases). From germline, CDR1 is KGHSH and CDR2 LQKENI. This CDR3 region has 18 residues. V lost 6 bases and J 0 bases, leaving 18 bases between the germline ends. CDR3 coding DNA: TGTGCCAGCTCCTATGAAATGACAGGCATCTCTGGGGCCAACGTCCTGACTTTC. Its translation: CASSYEMTGISGANVLTF.

The chain links TRBV19 to TRBJ2-7; 7 nucleotides align to TRBD1. CDR3 size: 16 residues. V shed 5 bases and J 2 bases; nucleotides not matched to a gene: 12. Per germline, CDR1 LNHDA and CDR2 SQIVND (reference sequence). CDR3 in amino acids: CASSPRGRTGTYEQYF. The CDR3 coding sequence is TGTGCCAGTAGTCCTAGGGGGCGGACAGGAACCTACGAGCAGTACTTC.

The chain couples TRBV6-1 to TRBJ1-1, with D perhaps matching TRBD1 (6 bases). The CDR3 spans 13 residues. V lost 3 bases and J 5 bases, leaving 10 bases between the germline ends. Germline-derived CDR1 and CDR2 are MNHNS and SASEGT. The DNA for the CDR3 is TGTGCCAGCAGTGATAGGGGGAGGACTGAAGCTTTCTTT. This gives the protein CASSDRGRTEAFF.

The rearrangement links TRBV5-1 to TRBJ2-1; 16 positions match TRBD2. CDR1 and CDR2 (germline): SGHRS, YFSETQ. CDR3 length equals 19 residues. V lost 4 bases and J lost 5; bases outside the gene matches: 12. CDR3 in DNA: TGCGCCAGCAGCGTATCCGGGACTAGCGGGAGGGTTAGGGACAATGAGCAGTTCTTC. The encoded protein is CASSVSGTSGRVRDNEQFF.

CDR3 loop: CASSLEGTTEAFF. CDR3 DNA sequence: TGTGCCAGCAGCTTAGAGGGGACCACTGAAGCTTTCTTT. The V call is TRBV7-9, the J call TRBJ1-1; tentatively, D is TRBD1 (5 bases). Germline V gene data show CDR1 as SEHNR and CDR2 as FQNEAQ (reference sequence). The CDR3 totals 13 residues. Trimming shortened V by 1 base and J by 4 bases, and 7 bases separated the two germline ends.

The chain combines TRBV5-1 with TRBJ2-3; D perhaps matches TRBD2 (5 bases). The V end lost 0 bases, the J end lost 6 bases, and 14 bases lay between the germline ends. This CDR3 region has 15 residues. CDR1 SGHRS and CDR2 YFSETQ come from the germline V gene. CDR3 coding DNA: TGCGCCAGCAGCTTGGCGGCAGGTCGGAGGGATACGCAGTATTTT. Translation gives CASSLAAGRRDTQYF.

V usage is TRBV28 and J usage is TRBJ2-7; D gene unclear. Looked up from germline, CDR1 is MDHEN and CDR2 is SYDVKM. The CDR3 is 14 residues long. V was clipped by 6 bases and J by 2 bases, with 14 bases between them. The CDR3 DNA is TGTGCCAGCAGCCCGCACACGATTGCCTACGAGCAGTACTTC. This encodes CASSPHTIAYEQYF.

The V call is TRBV5-1, the J call TRBJ1-1; D uncertain. From germline, CDR1 is SGHRS and CDR2 YFSETQ. Trimming pared 0 bases from V and 5 bases from J, leaving 14 bases between. This CDR3 region has 15 residues. CDR3 DNA sequence: TGCGCCAGCAGCTTGGGAGGTGCGTTAAGGACTGAAGCTTTCTTT. Amino acid sequence: CASSLGGALRTEAFF.

This chain joins TRBV28 and TRBJ1-1; D perhaps matches TRBD1 (6 bases). The V gene's germline CDR1 is MDHEN and CDR2 SYDVKM. The CDR3 sequence is 15 residues long. V was cut by 1 base and J by 4 bases, with 13 bases left in between. The CDR3 region is CASSLLGGGGTEAFF. CDR3 nucleotide sequence: TGTGCCAGCAGTTTATTAGGGGGGGGAGGCACTGAAGCTTTCTTT. Drawing the rest from reference TRBV28 and TRBJ1-1, the complete variable domain is DVKVTQSSRYLVKRTGEKVFLECVQDMDHENMFWYRQDPGLGLRLIYFSYDVKMKEKGDIPEGYSVSREKKERFSLILESASTNQTSMYLCASSLLGGGGTEAFFGQGTRLTVV.

The chain combines TRBV5-1 with TRBJ2-5; D may match TRBD1 or TRBD2 (5 bases each). With 4 bases removed from V and 4 bases from J, the gap between germline ends came to 11 bases. Germline lookup yields CDR1 SGHRS and CDR2 YFSETQ. This CDR3 has 13 residues. The CDR3 DNA follows: TGCGCCAGCAGCCAGGGACCACGAGAGACCCAGTACTTC. Translation: CASSQGPRETQYF.